This passage covers 12 T cell receptor beta chains from one sample sequenced in a study of blood T cell repertoires in COVID-19. The data were produced by immunoSEQ multiplex PCR, yet TCRdb's version contains in-frame clones alone and is incomplete. The sample shows roughly 59,000 clones, almost 80% of them seen only once. Sample: peripheral blood. These receptors all stem from an older man with acute or convalescent COVID-19.

In this sample, this clone turned up a few times. The rearrangement joins TRBV5-6 to TRBJ2-3; tentative D call: TRBD2 (6 bases). The CDR3 consists of 17 residues. V gave up 1 base and J gave up 2 bases, with 17 bases separating them. Germline V gives CDR1 SGHDT, CDR2 YYEEEE. The CDR3 DNA is TGTGCCAGCAGCTTGTTTGGCTGGGACTTTGACACAGATACGCAGTATTTT. Translation gives CASSLFGWDFDTDTQYF.

This clone was counted a single time. The chain links TRBV3-1 (or the pseudogene TRBV3-2) to TRBJ2-5; possible D gene TRBD2, 5 bases. Germline V CDR1 and CDR2: LGHDT, YNNKEL (reference sequence). This CDR3 is 18 amino acids long. Between the trimmed V and J ends, which lost 1 base and 3 bases, there was a span of 21 bases. The CDR3 is CASSQAVVQDFEEETQYF. CDR3 nucleotide sequence: TGTGCCAGCAGCCAAGCTGTTGTTCAGGACTTCGAGGAAGAGACCCAGTACTTC.

On this clone: A much bigger clone sits one base away, suggesting this may be a read error. J is TRBJ1-2 and V is TRBV5-5; 7 bases match TRBD1. The CDR3 runs 13 residues. J was trimmed by 4 bases and V by 0 bases; bases with no gene match: 0. Germline V gene lookup returns CDR1 SGHKS and CDR2 YYEKEE (reference sequence). DNA for the CDR3: TGTGCCAGCAGCTTGGGGACAGGCTATGGCTACACCTTC. Translated, it gives CASSLGTGYGYTF.

The chain links TRBV15 to TRBJ2-2, with 7 positions matching TRBD2. From germline, CDR1 is LNHNV and CDR2 YYDKDF (reference sequence). There are 15 residues in the CDR3. V was clipped by 5 bases and J by 6 bases; unmatched bases: 9. The CDR3 DNA sequence: TGTGCCACCAGCGTTGTGGCGGGAGCGGCCGGGGAGCTGTTTTTT. Amino acid sequence: CATSVVAGAAGELFF. The full variable domain, with the rest looked up from reference TRBV15 and TRBJ2-2, is DAMVIQNPRYQVTQFGKPVTLSCSQTLNHNVMYWYQQKSSQAPKLLFHYYDKDFNNEADTPDNFQSRRPNTSFCFLDIRSPGLGDTAMYLCATSVVAGAAGELFFGEGSRLTVL.

The V and J genes are TRBV7-2 and TRBJ2-5; TRBD1 is a possible D gene (6 bases). The CDR3 loop spans 13 amino acids. The germline V gene encodes CDR1 SGHTA and CDR2 FQGNSA. Trimming removed 5 bases at V and 5 bases at J, with 12 bases between. This chain's CDR3 is CASSRQVGETQYF. In DNA, the CDR3 is TGTGCCAGCAGCCGACAGGTCGGGGAGACCCAGTACTTC.

CDR3 sequence: CASSPMGGSGVNYGYTF. CDR3 nucleotide sequence: TGTGCCAGCAGCCCCATGGGCGGCAGCGGGGTTAACTATGGCTACACCTTC. The V gene is TRBV7-9, the J gene TRBJ1-2; the D is unclear. Trimming cost V 5 bases and J 1 base, with 20 bases left between them. The CDR3 is 17 residues long. Per the germline V gene, CDR1 is SEHNR and CDR2 is FQNEAQ (reference sequence).

This clone was detected once. The chain is built from TRBV29-1 and TRBJ2-5; weak D call: TRBD1 (5 bases). Germline assignment: CDR1 SQVTM and CDR2 ANQGSEA. CDR3 length: 14 amino acids. With 5 bases removed from V and 4 bases from J, the gap between germline ends came to 17 bases. The CDR3 DNA reads TGCAGCGTTCCAGGGCAAGTCGTATCAGAGACCCAGTACTTC. Its protein is CSVPGQVVSETQYF.

A few counts support this clone. The gene calls are TRBV5-1 and TRBJ2-2; weak D call: TRBD2 (6 bases). Germline V lookup: CDR1 SGHRS, CDR2 YFSETQ. Trimming took off 7 bases at V and 2 bases at J, with 21 bases between the two ends. The CDR3 spans 17 residues. The CDR3 loop reads CASAAPISGGNTGELFF. CDR3 DNA sequence: TGCGCCAGCGCCGCCCCAATTAGCGGAGGCAACACCGGGGAGCTGTTTTTT. Full variable domain (missing parts from reference TRBV5-1 and TRBJ2-2): KAGVTQTPRYLIKTRGQQVTLSCSPISGHRSVSWYQQTPGQGLQFLFEYFSETQRNKGNFPGRFSGRQFSNSRSEMNVSTLELGDSALYLCASAAPISGGNTGELFFGEGSRLTVL.

This clone was counted ten times or more. The V and J genes are TRBV7-5 and TRBJ2-2; TRBD1, as called in the table, went unchecked against the DNA. TRBV7-5 is listed as a pseudogene. This CDR3 is built from 17 residues. In DNA, the CDR3 is TGTGCCAGAAGCCCATTGGACAGGGGGCTTGGAACCGGGGAGCTGTTTTTT. Translation gives CARSPLDRGLGTGELFF.

The V and J genes are TRBV4-1 and TRBJ2-1, with TRBD2 identical over 12 bases. V lost 0 bases, J lost 4 bases, and 7 bases stayed unmatched. From germline, CDR1 is MGHRA and CDR2 YSYEKL. The CDR3 extends over 18 amino acids. This CDR3 reads CASSQDATSGSLYNEQFF. CDR3 nucleotide sequence: TGCGCCAGCAGCCAAGATGCGACTAGCGGGAGTCTATACAATGAGCAGTTCTTC.

This chain joins TRBV6-5 and TRBJ1-2; D ambiguous. Deletions cut 2 bases from V and 3 bases from J, with 10 bases between. Germline lookup yields CDR1 MNHEY and CDR2 SVGAGI. The CDR3 is 14 residues long. CDR3 DNA: TGTGCCAGCAGTTACGGGCAGGCCGACTATGGCTACACCTTC. It is translated as CASSYGQADYGYTF.

The sample holds one count of this clone. This rearrangement joins TRBV6-5 to TRBJ2-2; 9 bases match TRBD1. Germline CDR1 is MNHEY and CDR2 is SVGAGI. The V segment lost 7 bases and the J segment 6 bases; nucleotides outside the gene matches: 6. CDR3 length: 14 residues. CDR3 nucleotides: TGTGCCAGCAAAGGGACAGGGCTTGCCGGGGAGCTGTTTTTT. Protein: CASKGTGLAGELFF.